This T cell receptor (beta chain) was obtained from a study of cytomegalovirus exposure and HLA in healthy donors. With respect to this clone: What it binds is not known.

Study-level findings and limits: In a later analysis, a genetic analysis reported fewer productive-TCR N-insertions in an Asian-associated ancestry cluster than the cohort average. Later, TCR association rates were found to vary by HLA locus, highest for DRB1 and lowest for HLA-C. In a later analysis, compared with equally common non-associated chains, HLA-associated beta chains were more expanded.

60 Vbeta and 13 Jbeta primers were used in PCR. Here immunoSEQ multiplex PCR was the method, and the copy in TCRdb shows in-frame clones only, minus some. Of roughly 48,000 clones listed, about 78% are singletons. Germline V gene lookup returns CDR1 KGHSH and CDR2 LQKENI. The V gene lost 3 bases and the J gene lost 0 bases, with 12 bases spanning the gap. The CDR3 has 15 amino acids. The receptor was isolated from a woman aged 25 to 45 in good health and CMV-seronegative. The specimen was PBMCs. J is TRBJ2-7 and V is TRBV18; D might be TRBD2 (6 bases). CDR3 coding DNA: TGTGCCAGCTCACCTCCGGAGGGTAGCTCCTACGAGCAGTACTTC. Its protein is CASSPPEGSSYEQYF.